Each of the 27 T cell receptor beta chains below was sequenced from the same sample in a study of T cell repertoires in cytomegalovirus infection. TCRdb re-derived calls from the reads in MiXCR, one entry per CDR3 protein. Of some 270,000 distinct CDR3 sequences in the sample, about a sixth were seen once. The sample comprised CD8+ T cells from PBMCs. These receptors were collected from a human donor in good health (CMV status not recorded). Some clones in this sample may be carry-over from other donors' samples.

This clonotype was counted many times. V is TRBV7-8 and J is TRBJ2-7, with 7 positions matching TRBD1. Trimming at V came to 1 base and at J to 3 bases, leaving 9 bases not matched to a gene. This CDR3 region has 16 residues. Looked up from germline, CDR1 is SGHVS and CDR2 is FQNEAQ. In DNA form, the CDR3 reads TGTGCCAGCAGCTTAGTTAGGGACAGTTCTTACTACGAGCAGTACTTC. Translating it yields CASSLVRDSSYYEQYF.

This clonotype was recorded a few times. The chain joins TRBV28 to TRBJ1-5; TRBD1 might be the D (5 bases). The germline V and J ends were trimmed by 5 bases and 2 bases, with 13 bases remaining between them. The CDR3 has 15 residues. The germline CDR1 and CDR2 sequences are MDHEN and SYDVKM. In DNA form, the CDR3 reads TGTGCCAGCAGTCCCCTTGGGGGGGGCAATCAGCCCCAGCATTTT. As protein: CASSPLGGGNQPQHF.

This clonotype has only a few counts. The gene calls are TRBV7-9 and TRBJ1-1; maybe TRBD1 (6 bases). Germline-derived CDR1 and CDR2 are SEHNR and FQNEAQ (reference sequence). CDR3 length: 13 amino acids. V was trimmed by 0 bases and J by 7 bases, leaving 9 bases between them. CDR3 amino acids: CASSLAGGLEAFF. In DNA, the CDR3 is TGTGCCAGCAGCTTAGCCGGGGGGCTTGAAGCTTTCTTT.

The V and J genes are TRBV6-4 and TRBJ2-1; 9 nucleotides line up with TRBD2. Losses at the gene ends were 2 bases for V and 6 bases for J; bases not matched to a gene: 8. CDR1 and CDR2 from the germline V gene are MRHNA and SNTAGT. This CDR3 is 16 amino acids long. The CDR3, as DNA: TGTGCCAGCAGTGACCGGTATAGCGGGGGCCTCAATGAGCAGTTCTTC. This sequence encodes CASSDRYSGGLNEQFF.

The V call is TRBV9, the J call TRBJ2-1, with D maybe TRBD2 (5 bases). Germline V gene sequence: CDR1 SGDLS, CDR2 YYNGEE. V was shortened by 5 bases and J by 5 bases, with 17 bases between the two germline ends. The CDR3 loop spans 15 amino acids. This CDR3 is CASSKDGGDHNEQFF. CDR3 nucleotides: TGTGCCAGCAGTAAGGACGGAGGCGACCACAATGAGCAGTTCTTC.

The chain couples TRBV7-7 to TRBJ2-5, with D perhaps TRBD1 (6 bases). Germline CDR1 reads SSHAT; CDR2 reads FNYEAQ (reference sequence). This CDR3 contains 15 residues. CDR3 in DNA: TGTGCTAGCTGTCGGAGGCAGGGGTACCAAGAGACCCAGTACTTC. Its translation: CASCRRQGYQETQYF. Complete variable domain (other parts from reference TRBV7-7 and TRBJ2-5): GAGVSQSPRYKVTKRGQDVTLRCDPISSHATLYWYQQALGQGPEFLTYFNYEAQPDKSGLPSDRFSAERPEGSISTLTIQRTEQRDSAMYRCASCRRQGYQETQYFGPGTRLLVL.

In this sample, this clonotype turned up a few times. This chain connects TRBV18 to TRBJ1-6, with D maybe TRBD1 (5 bases). Trimming shortened V by 6 bases and J by 3 bases, and 15 bases separated the two germline ends. This CDR3 contains 16 residues. Per germline, CDR1 KGHSH and CDR2 LQKENI. The CDR3 spells CASSPGGSDYNSPLHF. CDR3 nucleotides: TGTGCCAGCTCCCCCGGGGGGTCAGACTATAATTCACCCCTCCACTTT.

This clonotype occurred a few times. The chain carries TRBV14 and TRBJ2-1, with D perhaps matching TRBD1 or TRBD2 (6 bases each). The CDR3 is 17 amino acids. Trimming shortened V by 0 bases and J by 0 bases, and 12 bases separated the two germline ends. Germline V CDR1 and CDR2: SGHDN, FVKESK. The CDR3 bases are TGTGCCAGCAGCCAAGAGTGGGGGGCGGGCTCCTACAATGAGCAGTTCTTC. Amino acid sequence: CASSQEWGAGSYNEQFF. The full variable domain, rest sourced from reference TRBV14 and TRBJ2-1, is EAGVTQFPSHSVIEKGQTVTLRCDPISGHDNLYWYRRVMGKEIKFLLHFVKESKQDESGMPNNRFLAERTGGTYSTLKVQPAELEDSGVYFCASSQEWGAGSYNEQFFGPGTRLTVL.

This chain links TRBV7-9 with TRBJ2-7; TRBD1 is a possible D gene (6 bases). With 1 base removed from V and 5 bases from J, the gap between germline ends came to 15 bases. Germline loops: CDR1 SEHNR, CDR2 FQNEAQ (reference sequence). This CDR3 is 15 amino acids long. The CDR3 DNA reads as TGTGCCAGCAGCTTAGATTCCAGGGGCATTCACGAGCAGTACTTC. Its translation is CASSLDSRGIHEQYF. The whole variable domain, remainder taken from reference TRBV7-9 and TRBJ2-7, is DTGVSQNPRHKITKRGQNVTFRCDPISEHNRLYWYRQTLGQGPEFLTYFQNEAQLEKSRLLSDRFSAERPKGSFSTLEIQRTEQGDSAMYLCASSLDSRGIHEQYFGPGTRLTVT.

Concerning this clonotype itself: No conserved phenylalanine or tryptophan ends this CDR3, so it is likely a read error. The chain combines TRBV15 with TRBJ1-1, with D possibly TRBD1 on 5 matching bases. Trimming stripped 4 bases from V and 1 base from J, with 16 bases between. This CDR3 comprises 16 residues. CDR1 is LNHNV, CDR2 YYDKDF, per germline (reference sequence). The CDR3 region is CATSTEGQWTNTEAFL. The CDR3, as DNA: TGTGCCACCAGCACCGAGGGGCAGTGGACGAACACTGAAGCTTTCTTA.

The sample holds a few counts of this clonotype. The chain employs TRBV5-5 and TRBJ2-7; TRBD1 agrees at 8 bases. After removal of 0 bases from V and 0 bases from J, the junction contained 5 bases not matched to a gene. The CDR3 runs to 16 residues. CDR1 SGHKS and CDR2 YYEKEE come from the germline V gene (reference sequence). The chain's CDR3 is CASSLEWDRYSYEQYF. The CDR3 DNA reads TGTGCCAGCAGCTTGGAGTGGGACAGGTACTCCTACGAGCAGTACTTC.

This clonotype appeared a single time. With a much larger clone just one base away, this may be a read error. The chain joins TRBV6-5 to TRBJ2-7, with D possibly being TRBD1 or TRBD2 (5 bases each). V lost 3 bases and J lost 7, with 19 bases in between. This CDR3 spans 15 amino acids. The germline V gene has CDR1 MNHEY and CDR2 SVGAGI. CDR3 residues: CASSYLPFLGEEQYF. CDR3 bases: TGTGCCAGCAGTTATCTTCCTTTTTTGGGGGAAGAGCAGTACTTC.

The chain joins TRBV20-1 to TRBJ2-3; TRBD2 agrees at 15 bases. The CDR3 consists of 19 residues. The trim removed 3 bases at V and 1 base at J, leaving 11 bases unmatched. The germline V gene has CDR1 DFQATT and CDR2 SNEGSKA (reference sequence). CDR3 coding DNA: TGCAGTGCTAGGGCAAGGACTAGCGGGGGGGCTTTGGGCACAGATACGCAGTATTTT. Its protein product is CSARARTSGGALGTDTQYF.

The CDR3: CASSSDKGLTEAFF. The CDR3 coding sequence is TGTGCCAGCAGCTCGGACAAGGGGCTCACTGAAGCTTTCTTT. The chain is built from TRBV7-2 and TRBJ1-1; D possibly corresponds to TRBD1 (5 bases). Germline assignment: CDR1 SGHTA and CDR2 FQGNSA. V dropped 4 bases and J dropped 4 bases, with 13 bases sitting between them. CDR3 length equals 14 residues.

This clonotype showed up just a few times. The chain links TRBV5-4 to TRBJ2-1; TRBD2 agrees at 8 bases. The CDR3 runs to 17 residues. Trimming took 1 base from V and 2 from J; bases not matched to a gene: 8. The germline gives CDR1 SGHNT, CDR2 YYREEE (reference sequence). The CDR3 region is CASSLRWDSGTYNEQFF. The CDR3 DNA follows: TGTGCCAGCAGCTTGCGGTGGGATAGCGGGACCTACAATGAGCAGTTCTTC.

In its sample, this clonotype was seen many times. The chain couples TRBV6-2 or TRBV6-3 to TRBJ1-2, with a tentative D call TRBD1 (5 bases). V dropped 7 bases and J dropped 3 bases, with 12 bases sitting between them. Germline V gene sequence: CDR1 MNHEY, CDR2 SVGEGT. The CDR3 contains 13 residues. CDR3 loop: CASTETAYYGYTF. CDR3 bases: TGTGCCAGCACCGAGACAGCATACTATGGCTACACCTTC.

The chain joins TRBV4-1 to TRBJ2-3; D is undetermined. The V gene's germline CDR1 is MGHRA and CDR2 YSYEKL. The CDR3 has 14 amino acids. With 1 base removed from V and 3 bases from J, the gap between germline ends came to 8 bases. CDR3 nucleotides: TGCGCCAGCAGCCAAGTTCTGGGGACAGATACGCAGTATTTT. Amino acid sequence: CASSQVLGTDTQYF.

This clonotype was counted at least ten times. The rearrangement links TRBV2 to TRBJ2-7, with no clear D. This CDR3 has 15 residues. CDR1 is SNHLY and CDR2 is FYNNEI in the germline V gene. Between the trimmed V and J ends, which lost 6 bases and 3 bases, there was a span of 18 bases. CDR3 DNA: TGTGCCAGCAGAGAAACCGCAAACCTCTACTACGAGCAGTACTTC. Protein: CASRETANLYYEQYF.

This sequence joins TRBV29-1 and TRBJ2-7; D unresolved. V lost 4 bases and J 2 bases, leaving 9 bases between the germline ends. The CDR3 covers 12 residues. In germline, CDR1 is SQVTM, CDR2 ANQGSEA. CDR3 DNA: TGCAGCGTTGTTTCCGGACCCTACGAGCAGTACTTC. It translates to CSVVSGPYEQYF.

This clonotype occurred a few times. V gene TRBV15 combines with J gene TRBJ2-2; the D gene is possibly TRBD2 (5 bases). Germline CDR1 is LNHNV and CDR2 is YYDKDF (reference sequence). The CDR3 covers 13 residues. Trimming pared 4 bases from V and 6 bases from J, leaving 9 bases between. The CDR3 protein is CATSNRGAGELFF. The CDR3 nucleotides read TGTGCCACCAGCAATCGGGGAGCCGGGGAGCTGTTTTTT. The entire variable domain, with the rest obtained from reference TRBV15 and TRBJ2-2, is as follows: DAMVIQNPRYQVTQFGKPVTLSCSQTLNHNVMYWYQQKSSQAPKLLFHYYDKDFNNEADTPDNFQSRRPNTSFCFLDIRSPGLGDTAMYLCATSNRGAGELFFGEGSRLTVL.

This clonotype has more than one count but fewer than ten. This sequence joins TRBV19 and TRBJ2-1; D is perhaps TRBD2 (5 bases). Trimming shortened V by 4 bases and J by 3 bases, and 13 bases separated the two germline ends. CDR3 length: 15 amino acids. From germline, CDR1 is LNHDA and CDR2 SQIVND (reference sequence). For the CDR3, the DNA is TGTGCCAGTAGTAGCGGACTTCGAGACTACAATGAGCAGTTCTTC. It codes for CASSSGLRDYNEQFF.

This clonotype was observed a few times. This chain connects TRBV20-1 to TRBJ2-5; D is unclear. The CDR3 consists of 10 residues. Germline V CDR1 and CDR2: DFQATT, SNEGSKA (reference sequence). Trimming pared 6 bases from V and 3 bases from J, leaving 5 bases between. CDR3 sequence reads: CSALKETQYF. The CDR3 DNA sequence: TGCAGTGCCCTCAAAGAGACCCAGTACTTC.

A few counts support this clonotype. This rearrangement joins TRBV4-1 to TRBJ2-3; D gene ambiguous. The CDR3 extends over 15 amino acids. Deletions cut 3 bases from V and 3 bases from J, with 13 bases between. The germline gives CDR1 MGHRA, CDR2 YSYEKL. CDR3 sequence: CASSHIRPNTDTQYF. In DNA, the CDR3 is TGCGCCAGCAGCCATATTCGGCCGAATACAGATACGCAGTATTTT.

This clonotype showed up many times. This rearrangement joins TRBV12-3 or TRBV12-4 to TRBJ1-2, with D unclear. Trimming stripped 5 bases from V and 4 bases from J, with 8 bases between. CDR3 length: 12 residues. The CDR3 DNA sequence: TGTGCCAGCAGTCGACGGGCCTATGGCTACACCTTC. As protein: CASSRRAYGYTF.

In this sample, this clonotype turned up many times. The chain has TRBV29-1 and TRBJ2-1, with D possibly being TRBD1 (6 bases). There are 16 residues in the CDR3. Looked up from germline, CDR1 is SQVTM and CDR2 is ANQGSEA. With 0 bases removed from V and 0 bases from J, the gap between germline ends came to 12 bases. CDR3 sequence reads: CSVEDPDRSSYNEQFF. In DNA form, the CDR3 reads TGCAGCGTTGAAGACCCCGACAGGAGCTCCTACAATGAGCAGTTCTTC.

The rearrangement joins TRBV27 to TRBJ2-7, with 15 bases lining up with TRBD2. Germline V gene lookup returns CDR1 MNHEY and CDR2 SMNVEV (reference sequence). The CDR3 extends over 15 amino acids. The trim removed 6 bases at V and 12 bases at J, leaving 12 bases unmatched. The CDR3 loop reads CASREAGLAGGPWYF. CDR3 bases: TGTGCCAGCAGGGAGGCCGGACTAGCGGGAGGGCCATGGTACTTC.

This clonotype showed up many times. V is TRBV10-3 and J is TRBJ1-1; D ambiguous. The CDR3 is 10 amino acids. Germline V lookup: CDR1 ENHRY, CDR2 SYGVKD. V was clipped by 11 bases and J by 5 bases, with 9 bases between them. In DNA form, the CDR3 reads TGTGCCGCCGGTGGGACTGAAGCTTTCTTT. Protein: CAAGGTEAFF.